This T cell receptor beta chain was retrieved from a study of control samples from healthy donors and cancer patients. Looked up from germline, CDR1 is MDHEN and CDR2 is SYDVKM. The CDR3 covers 14 residues. The trim removed 6 bases at V and 3 bases at J, leaving 5 bases unmatched. TCRdb keeps only in-frame clones here, not all; method: immunoSEQ multiplex PCR. The table shows under 85,000 clones, with around 90% occurring only once. The genes are TRBV28 and TRBJ1-5; 7 bases match TRBD1. Material for sequencing was PBMCs. The clonotype comes from a man aged 55 to 70 with colorectal cancer. CDR3 nucleotide sequence: TGTGCCAGCAGCCACGACAGGGACAATCAGCCCCAGCATTTT. Encoded protein: CASSHDRDNQPQHF. Full variable domain (outside the CDR3, taken from reference TRBV28 and TRBJ1-5): DVKVTQSSRYLVKRTGEKVFLECVQDMDHENMFWYRQDPGLGLRLIYFSYDVKMKEKGDIPEGYSVSREKKERFSLILESASTNQTSMYLCASSHDRDNQPQHFGDGTRLSIL.